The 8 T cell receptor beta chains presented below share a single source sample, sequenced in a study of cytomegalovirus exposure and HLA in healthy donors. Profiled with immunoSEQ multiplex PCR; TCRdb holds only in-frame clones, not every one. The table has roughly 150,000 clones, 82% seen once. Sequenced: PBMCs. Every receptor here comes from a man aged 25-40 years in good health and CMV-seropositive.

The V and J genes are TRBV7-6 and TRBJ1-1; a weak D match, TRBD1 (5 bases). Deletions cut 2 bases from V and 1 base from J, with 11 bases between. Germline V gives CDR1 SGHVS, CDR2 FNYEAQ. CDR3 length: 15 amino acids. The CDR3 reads CASSLRQGQNTEAFF. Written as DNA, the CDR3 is TGTGCCAGCAGCTTAAGGCAGGGCCAGAACACTGAAGCTTTCTTT.

CDR3 in amino acids: CASSSGTSGTGELFF. The DNA of the CDR3 is TGTGCCAGCAGCTCCGGGACTAGCGGCACCGGGGAGCTGTTTTTT. The chain has TRBV7-7 and TRBJ2-2, with TRBD2 matching over 11 bases. The CDR3 extends over 15 amino acids. J lost 4 bases, V lost 4 bases, and 2 bases had no gene match. CDR1 and CDR2 (germline): SSHAT, FNYEAQ (reference sequence).

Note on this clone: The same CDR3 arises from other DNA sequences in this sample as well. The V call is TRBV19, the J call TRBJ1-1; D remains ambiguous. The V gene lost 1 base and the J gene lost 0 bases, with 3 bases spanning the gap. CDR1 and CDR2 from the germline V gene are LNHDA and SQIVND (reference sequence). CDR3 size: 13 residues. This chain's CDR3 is CASSIALNTEAFF. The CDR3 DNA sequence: TGTGCCAGTAGTATAGCCTTGAACACTGAAGCTTTCTTT.

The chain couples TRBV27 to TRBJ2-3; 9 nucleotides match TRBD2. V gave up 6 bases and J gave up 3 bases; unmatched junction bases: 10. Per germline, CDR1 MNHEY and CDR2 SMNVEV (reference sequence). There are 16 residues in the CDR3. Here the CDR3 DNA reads TGTGCCAGCAGACTCAACCCAGCGGGAGGAACAGATACGCAGTATTTT. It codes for CASRLNPAGGTDTQYF.

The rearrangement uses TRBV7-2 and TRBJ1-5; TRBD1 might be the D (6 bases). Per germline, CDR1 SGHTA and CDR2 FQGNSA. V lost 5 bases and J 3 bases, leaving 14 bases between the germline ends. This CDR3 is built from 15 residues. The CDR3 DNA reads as TGTGCCAGCAGCGCGGAAAGGGGGTTCAATCAGCCCCAGCATTTT. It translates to CASSAERGFNQPQHF.

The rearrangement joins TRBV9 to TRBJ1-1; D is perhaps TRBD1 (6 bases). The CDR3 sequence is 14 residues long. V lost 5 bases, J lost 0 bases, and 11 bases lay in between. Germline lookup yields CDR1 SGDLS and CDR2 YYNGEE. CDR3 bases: TGTGCCAGCAGTCCACAGGGAATGAACACTGAAGCTTTCTTT. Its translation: CASSPQGMNTEAFF.

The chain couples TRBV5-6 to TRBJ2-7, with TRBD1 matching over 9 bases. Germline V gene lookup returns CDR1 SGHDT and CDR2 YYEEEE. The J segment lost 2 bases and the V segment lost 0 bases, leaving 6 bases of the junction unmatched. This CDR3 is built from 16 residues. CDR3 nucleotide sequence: TGTGCCAGCAGCTTGGTGGCACAGGGGGCCGCCTACGAGCAGTACTTC. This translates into CASSLVAQGAAYEQYF. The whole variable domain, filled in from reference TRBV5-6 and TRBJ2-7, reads DAGVTQSPTHLIKTRGQQVTLRCSPKSGHDTVSWYQQALGQGPQFIFQYYEEEERQRGNFPDRFSGHQFPNYSSELNVNALLLGDSALYLCASSLVAQGAAYEQYFGPGTRLTVT.

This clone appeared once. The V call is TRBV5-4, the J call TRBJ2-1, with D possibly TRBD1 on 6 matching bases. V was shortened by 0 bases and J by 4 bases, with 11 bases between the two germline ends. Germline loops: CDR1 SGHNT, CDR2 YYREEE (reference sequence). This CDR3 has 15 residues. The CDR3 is CASSLGQGYYNEQFF. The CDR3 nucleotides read TGTGCCAGCAGCTTGGGTCAGGGGTATTACAATGAGCAGTTCTTC.